This TCR beta chain emerged from a study of cytomegalovirus exposure and HLA in healthy donors. Study background: Earlier findings included nearly 120 million unique TCR beta sequences obtained from 150 million to 200 million T cells. The study's early data release held 75 million to 95 million unique TCRs from HLA-typed donors. General study points: When a later analysis was performed, an Asian-associated ancestry cluster reportedly had fewer N-insertions than the approximately 700-donor mean.

Worth noting for this clone: Antigen unknown.

PCR primers comprised 60 Vbeta and 13 Jbeta primers. Libraries were prepared by immunoSEQ multiplex PCR; TCRdb keeps only in-frame clonotypes and omits some of them. The sample consists of approximately 160,000 clones, around 75% of them appearing once. This CDR3 comprises 15 residues. The ends were cut back, 0 bases at V and 4 bases at J, with 12 bases in the middle. In germline, CDR1 is LGHNA, CDR2 YSLEER. The chain links TRBV4-3 to TRBJ1-2; no firm D call. Sequenced sample: PBMCs. The receptor was derived from a man aged 18 to 30 in good health and CMV-seronegative. The CDR3 nucleotides are TGCGCCAGCAGCCAAGAACCAACCAGGCTCTATGGCTACACCTTC. Amino acids: CASSQEPTRLYGYTF.